This T cell receptor (beta chain) originates from a study of Ad26.COV2.S vaccination and SARS-CoV-2 variants. Study-wide context: The authors gave Ad26.COV2.S intramuscularly, either once or twice 56 days apart. The study, taken as a whole, reports: Recipients of vaccine and of placebo showed similar breadth of their non-spike TCR repertoires.

The sample holds one count of this clone. Its antigen remains unidentified. Stated treatment: some 20 received Ad26.COV2.S at low or high dose, single or two shots; roughly 5 received placebo; per-sample allocation not given. Day 63 after the first injection of vaccine or placebo was the sampling time. Within Boston, the person who donated was an adult of 18-55 years. Libraries were prepared by immunoSEQ multiplex PCR; TCRdb keeps only in-frame clonotypes and omits some of them. The sample has around 300,000 clones, 88% seen once. The sequencing here drew on peripheral blood, taken in a trial of Ad26.COV2.S vaccine versus placebo. This clonotype originated in a person between 18 and 60 years old who received the Ad26.COV2.S COVID-19 vaccine or a placebo.

DNA of the CDR3: TGCGCCAGCAGCCAAGATCTTGGGACTAGCGGAAACAATGAGCAGTTCTTC. As protein: CASSQDLGTSGNNEQFF. The gene calls are TRBV4-3 and TRBJ2-1, with 11 nucleotides matching TRBD2. Per the germline V gene, CDR1 is LGHNA and CDR2 is YSLEER. The CDR3 is 17 amino acids. The trim removed 0 bases at V and 5 bases at J, leaving 6 bases unmatched.